This T cell receptor (beta chain) originates from a study of T cell responses to AZD1222 COVID-19 vaccine. Study observations and caveats: The span of vaccine-associated CD4 TCRs extended across spike, with dominance at 160-218 and 743-854. Repertoires were obtained only post-peak T cell response.

From germline, CDR1 is LGHNA and CDR2 YNFKEQ. The trim removed 6 bases at V and 4 bases at J, leaving 5 bases unmatched. This CDR3 spans 14 amino acids. In regard to this clone: Its specificity is not known.

The data were produced by immunoSEQ multiplex PCR, yet TCRdb's version contains in-frame clones alone and is incomplete. The sample has roughly 130,000 clones, approximately 90% seen once. The chain is built from TRBV4-2 and TRBJ1-5, with 8 nucleotides matching TRBD1. This clonotype originated in an adult in good health. The input for sequencing was peripheral blood, taken on day 0 of AZD1222 vaccination. The CDR3 nucleotides are TGTGCCAGCAGTGGACAGGGTGGGAATCAGCCCCAGCATTTT. This codes for CASSGQGGNQPQHF.